This T cell receptor beta chain was identified during a study of blood T cell repertoires in COVID-19. Study-level information: There were acute and convalescent COVID-19 samples, and they came from the United States, Italy and Spain. T cells, B-cell-depleted T cells, or PBMCs provided the cDNA or gDNA that served as material.

Germline assignment: CDR1 SGHRS and CDR2 YFSETQ. The CDR3 consists of 13 residues. V shed 0 bases and J shed 7 bases, with 11 bases lying between them. Source study methods: How many nucleated cells were present was estimated from reference gene primer amplification. The table came from immunoSEQ multiplex PCR; TCRdb's copy has only in-frame clones and leaves some out. V and J calls plus clone size are reproduced from that table; the DNA served to infer D and trimming. The data show 95,000 to 100,000 clones, about 90% seen once. The TCR originated in a woman aged 25 to 39 with acute or convalescent COVID-19. The sequenced sample was peripheral blood. The J gene is TRBJ2-7, the V gene TRBV5-1; D perhaps matches TRBD2 (6 bases). In DNA form, the CDR3 reads TGCGCCAGCAGCTTGGATCGGGGGTGGGAGCAGTACTTC. It codes for CASSLDRGWEQYF.